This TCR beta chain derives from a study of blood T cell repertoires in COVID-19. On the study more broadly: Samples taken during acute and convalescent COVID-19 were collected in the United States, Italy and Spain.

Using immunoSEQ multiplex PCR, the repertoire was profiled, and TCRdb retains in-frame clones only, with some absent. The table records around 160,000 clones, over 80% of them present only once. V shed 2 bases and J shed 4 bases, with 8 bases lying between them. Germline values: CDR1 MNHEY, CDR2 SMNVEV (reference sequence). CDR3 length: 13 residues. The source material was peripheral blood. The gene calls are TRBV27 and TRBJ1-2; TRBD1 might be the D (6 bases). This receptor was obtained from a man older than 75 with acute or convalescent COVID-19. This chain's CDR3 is CASSLRRGYGYTF. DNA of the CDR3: TGTGCCAGCAGTTTACGCAGGGGCTATGGCTACACCTTC.